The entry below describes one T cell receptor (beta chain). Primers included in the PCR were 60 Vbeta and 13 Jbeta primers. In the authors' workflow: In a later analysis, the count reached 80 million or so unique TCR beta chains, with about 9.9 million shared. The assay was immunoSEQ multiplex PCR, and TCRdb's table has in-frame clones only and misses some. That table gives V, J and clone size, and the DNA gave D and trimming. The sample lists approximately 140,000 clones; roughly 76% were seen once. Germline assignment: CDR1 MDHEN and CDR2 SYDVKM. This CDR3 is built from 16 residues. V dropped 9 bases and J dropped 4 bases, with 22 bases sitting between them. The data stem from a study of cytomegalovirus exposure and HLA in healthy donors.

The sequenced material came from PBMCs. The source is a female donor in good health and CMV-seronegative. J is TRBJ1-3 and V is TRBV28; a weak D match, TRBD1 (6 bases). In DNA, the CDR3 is TGTGCCAGTTATCTCGGTGGGGGGGCGAGAGGAAACACCATATATTTT. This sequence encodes CASYLGGGARGNTIYF.